This entry lists 16 T cell receptor beta chains sequenced from one sample in a study of cytomegalovirus exposure and HLA in healthy donors. Produced via immunoSEQ multiplex PCR; TCRdb's table is partial and in-frame only. This table has approximately 190,000 clones, around four fifths appearing once. Input material: PBMCs. Receptors were obtained from a man aged 18 to 29 in good health and CMV-seropositive.

This clone appeared many times. V gene TRBV6-1 combines with J gene TRBJ2-7; TRBD1 matches at 7 bases. The junction had 0 bases not matched to a gene; V was cut back by 3 bases and J by 4 bases. Germline values: CDR1 MNHNS, CDR2 SASEGT. The CDR3 length is 12 residues. Here the CDR3 reads CASSDRGYEQYF. CDR3 sequence (DNA): TGTGCCAGCAGTGACAGGGGGTACGAGCAGTACTTC.

V gene TRBV19 combines with J gene TRBJ2-7; TRBD1 matches at 12 bases. The CDR3 has 14 amino acids. Germline V gene sequence: CDR1 LNHDA, CDR2 SQIVND (reference sequence). Unmatched junction bases numbered 7, after V lost 8 bases and J lost 5 bases. CDR3 region: CASAGTGGGNEQYF. CDR3 nucleotide sequence: TGTGCCAGTGCCGGGACAGGGGGCGGAAACGAGCAGTACTTC.

This clone was found once. In DNA, the CDR3 is TGTGCCAGCAGGGGCCCCTACGAGCAGTACTTC. Translating gives CASRGPYEQYF. The rearrangement joins TRBV6-6 to TRBJ2-7; no reliable D call. The CDR3 spans 11 residues. Germline loops: CDR1 MNHNY, CDR2 SVGAGI (reference sequence). Trimming took 6 bases from V and 2 from J, leaving 5 bases between them.

The chain carries TRBV5-6 and TRBJ2-3, with D perhaps TRBD2 (6 bases). V lost 4 bases, J lost 9 bases, and 12 bases lay in between. The CDR3 is made up of 12 amino acids. Germline assignment: CDR1 SGHDT and CDR2 YYEEEE. The CDR3 coding sequence is TGTGCCAGCAGCATTGGGGGGATCACGCAGTATTTT. It encodes CASSIGGITQYF.

The V call is TRBV2, the J call TRBJ2-7; D may be TRBD1 (5 bases). Germline-derived CDR1 and CDR2 are SNHLY and FYNNEI. The germline V and J ends were trimmed by 1 base and 5 bases, with 15 bases remaining between them. This CDR3 has 15 amino acids. The DNA for the CDR3 is TGTGCCAGCAGTGAAGTTGTCAGGGAAAAGGACGAGCAGTACTTC. Its protein product is CASSEVVREKDEQYF.

A single count supports this clone. V usage is TRBV9 and J usage is TRBJ1-4; D gene unclear. The germline V and J ends were trimmed by 0 bases and 3 bases, with 15 bases remaining between them. Germline values: CDR1 SGDLS, CDR2 YYNGEE. The CDR3 covers 17 residues. The CDR3 sequence is CASSVGVSTPANEKLFF. DNA of the CDR3: TGTGCCAGCAGCGTAGGTGTTTCCACTCCGGCTAATGAAAAACTGTTTTTT.

This clone was seen a single time. The chain links TRBV13 to TRBJ2-1, with 11 bases identical to TRBD2. The CDR3 runs to 14 residues. Germline V gene sequence: CDR1 PRHDT, CDR2 FYEKMQ (reference sequence). With V trimmed by 8 bases and J by 6 bases, 6 bases remained unmatched. CDR3 in amino acids: CASHTSGRGNEQFF. CDR3 DNA sequence: TGTGCCAGCCATACTAGCGGGAGAGGCAATGAGCAGTTCTTC.

The chain has TRBV4-3 and TRBJ2-4; a possible D gene is TRBD2 (6 bases). The germline CDR1 and CDR2 sequences are LGHNA and YSLEER. This CDR3 contains 18 residues. The ends were cut back, 2 bases at V and 1 base at J, with 18 bases in the middle. This chain's CDR3 is CASSQRLFSEGAKNIQYF. CDR3 nucleotides: TGCGCCAGCAGCCAACGGCTTTTTTCGGAGGGGGCCAAAAACATTCAGTACTTC.

The chain has TRBV7-2 and TRBJ2-1; tentative D call: TRBD2 (7 bases). Germline V gene lookup returns CDR1 SGHTA and CDR2 FQGNSA. Deletions cut 5 bases from V and 6 bases from J, with 20 bases between. This CDR3 is built from 16 residues. In DNA, the CDR3 is TGTGCCAGCAGCGCCCGGGACTGGGGGGGGCTCAATGAGCAGTTCTTC. Translating it yields CASSARDWGGLNEQFF.

The rearrangement links TRBV5-4 to TRBJ2-3; D not resolved. CDR3 size: 13 residues. Trimming stripped 0 bases from V and 5 bases from J, with 7 bases between. The germline CDR1 and CDR2 sequences are SGHNT and YYREEE (reference sequence). CDR3 residues: CASSLDHVDTQYF. The CDR3 DNA sequence: TGTGCCAGCAGCTTGGATCATGTAGATACGCAGTATTTT.

The gene calls are TRBV30 and TRBJ2-4; D gene uncertain. There are 11 residues in the CDR3. CDR1 and CDR2 from the germline V gene are GTSNPN and SVGIG (reference sequence). V lost 0 bases and J 11 bases, leaving 8 bases between the germline ends. CDR3 DNA sequence: TGTGCCTGGAGTGTACTCCGAGTTCAGTACTTC. This codes for CAWSVLRVQYF.

The J gene is TRBJ1-5, the V gene TRBV6-5, with 9 nucleotides matching TRBD1. Germline lookup yields CDR1 MNHEY and CDR2 SVGAGI. V lost 6 bases and J lost 2; bases outside the gene matches: 5. The CDR3 consists of 15 residues. In DNA form, the CDR3 reads TGTGCCAGCAGCCTGGGACAGGGCCGCAATCAGCCCCAGCATTTT. Residues: CASSLGQGRNQPQHF.

DNA of the CDR3: TGTGCCAGCACCGGCGGGACCCCCCCTTTTGAGCAGTTCTTC. Translating gives CASTGGTPPFEQFF. The chain combines TRBV2 with TRBJ2-1; D is perhaps TRBD2 (6 bases). V lost 7 bases to trimming and J lost 9 bases, with 19 bases between them. This CDR3 region has 14 residues. CDR1 and CDR2 from the germline V gene are SNHLY and FYNNEI.

The table lists this clone with a few counts. The chain is built from TRBV11-3 and TRBJ2-7, with 8 bases fitting TRBD1. CDR1 and CDR2 from the germline V gene are SGHNT and YENEEA. V was pared by 5 bases and J by 0 bases, with 3 bases of the junction left unmatched. This CDR3 has 14 residues. Written as DNA, the CDR3 is TGTGCCAGCAGCCGAGGACAGGGCTCCTACGAGCAGTACTTC. Translation: CASSRGQGSYEQYF.

The gene calls are TRBV19 and TRBJ2-1, with 7 bases lining up with TRBD2. Germline V gene lookup returns CDR1 LNHDA and CDR2 SQIVND (reference sequence). The CDR3 sequence is 17 residues long. The V and J ends lost 0 bases and 5 bases, in that order; junction bases with no gene match: 10. CDR3 sequence reads: CASSIDMREMRNNEQFF. As DNA, the CDR3 is TGTGCCAGTAGTATAGATATGCGGGAGATGCGGAACAATGAGCAGTTCTTC.

This chain joins TRBV4-1 and TRBJ2-2; perhaps TRBD1 as D (5 bases). Germline loops: CDR1 MGHRA, CDR2 YSYEKL. Trimming took off 3 bases at V and 1 base at J, with 6 bases between the two ends. CDR3 length equals 14 residues. The CDR3: CASSHGQNTGELFF. CDR3 nucleotide sequence: TGCGCCAGCAGCCACGGACAGAACACCGGGGAGCTGTTTTTT.